This TCR beta chain is from a study of vaccination and CD4 T cells after COVID-19. Trimming removed 0 bases from V and 0 bases from J, with 12 bases in between. The CDR3 has 17 amino acids. From germline, CDR1 is MNHEY and CDR2 SVGAGI. This clonotype appeared a few times. Its antigen is still unknown. Sequencing of cultured CD4+ T cell DNA used the Oncomine TCR Beta short-read assay. TCRdb re-called the PCR reads through MiXCR, storing one row per CDR3 protein. The sample shows about 12,000 distinct CDR3 sequences, roughly 72% of them seen only once. Treatment denoted: roughly 11-day PBMC culture with coronavirus spike peptide pools or control peptides (ViraFEST assay).

The source is a human donor who received a COVID-19 vaccine. The chain has TRBV6-5 and TRBJ2-1, with D unclear. Source: CD4+ T cells from blood, cultured in vitro, taken after SARS-CoV-2 vaccination. The CDR3 loop reads CASSYSGTASSYNEQFF. The CDR3 bases are TGTGCCAGCAGTTACTCGGGAACAGCAAGCTCCTACAATGAGCAGTTCTTC.